The sequence of this T cell receptor beta chain was determined in a study of blood T cell repertoires in COVID-19. The wider study: The samples span acute and convalescent COVID-19 from the United States, Italy and Spain. Sample material is recorded as cDNA or gDNA derived from T cells, B-cell-depleted T cells, or PBMCs.

A Seattle source enrolled patients during active infection and followed them longitudinally. Trimming left V 5 bases short and J 7 bases short, with 14 bases between. Germline-derived CDR1 and CDR2 are SGHTA and FQGNSA. CDR3 size: 13 residues. Authors' analysis steps: Researchers report that nucleated cell counts were estimated from reference gene primer amplification. Generated by immunoSEQ multiplex PCR, the TCRdb table keeps only in-frame clones and is missing some. V and J calls and clone size are those listed in that table; D and trimming were worked out from the DNA. The sample comprises 180,000 or so clones, about three quarters of which are singletons, and 10% to 15% rests with the top ten.

What was sequenced was peripheral blood. This chain links TRBV7-2 with TRBJ1-2; D unresolved. This sequence originates from a woman of 80 years or more with COVID-19, enrolled during active disease. CDR3 sequence reads: CASSPSQEFGYTF. CDR3 coding DNA: TGTGCCAGCAGCCCCTCCCAGGAATTTGGCTACACCTTC.